The following is a TCR beta chain sequence with its context. The antigen this receptor binds is unknown. No much larger clonotype is one base removed from it; base qualities were not supplied. Library construction relied on the immunoSEQ multiplex PCR assay. The multiplex PCR relied on a mix of 60 forward primers for TCR Vbeta segments and 13 reverse primers for TCR Jbeta segments. The CDR3 region of rearranged TCR beta genes was amplified from genomic DNA by a multiplex PCR assay. The Illumina HiSeq System was used to sequence the amplified TCR beta libraries as 87-base-pair reads. The paper's data handling went like this. In a later analysis, around 80 million unique TCR beta chains were counted across the 500 to 700 repertoires, and approximately 11 million of these chains were shared by at least two donors. Raw reads were error-corrected and collapsed into unique sequences with a nearest-neighbor algorithm that merged closely related sequences to remove PCR and sequencing errors. Alignment of CDR3 sequences to IMGT reference sequences was used to assign V, D and J gene segments. For a sequence to be retained, a match of at least six nucleotides to both a V gene segment and a J gene segment was required. A rearrangement was called productive if the CDR3 had no stop codons and remained in frame with V and J, and every other rearrangement was called non-productive. Following IMGT convention, CDR3 was defined as the stretch from the second conserved V-encoded cysteine up to the conserved J-encoded phenylalanine. The earlier analysis of some 550 of the donors excluded any sequence lacking an unambiguous match to a single V gene segment. An earlier analysis of 500 to 600 of the donors classified V segments as functional when productive rearrangements were above 56.7% and as segregating when the standard deviation between donors was above 5%. A statistical classification framework was built for diagnosing cytomegalovirus status from the catalog of TCR beta chain sequences. In a later analysis, V and J genes were assigned by comparing TCR nucleotide sequences against IMGT/GENE-DB human TR gene sequences. The TCRdist pipeline was used in a later analysis to assign CDR3 sequences and most-parsimonious VDJ recombination scenarios. A later analysis defined each TCR beta chain by its CDR3 amino acid sequence plus V-gene family, and excluded reads lacking a unique V-gene family. As a way to deal with suspected cross-contamination and a sequencing artifact, a later analysis dropped 450 to 600 nucleotide sequences that were highly shared and had low generation probability. A later analysis calculated a clonal expansion index for each public chain from normalized within-repertoire ranks of inferred template counts. Generation probabilities in a later analysis came from a VDJ recombination model fitted to out-of-frame rearrangements, and those results were checked against IGoR. In a later analysis, TCR-TCR, TCR-HLA and TCR-CMV co-occurrence was scored with hypergeometric tests, and a repertoire-size bias correction was applied to TCR pairs. In a later analysis, false discovery rates were estimated by permuting HLA or CMV assignments 20 times. In a later analysis, co-occurring TCRs were grouped using DBSCAN, and TCRdist sequence similarity was added for clustering within HLA-allele-positive subsets. For co-occurrence clustering, repertoires with fewer than 30,000 or more than 120,000 public chains were excluded, along with five repertoires with anomalous nucleotide sharing. Drawn from immuneACCESS, this table holds only the in-frame rearrangements with V and J called that TCRdb kept. Clones are partly lost; checked studies trace under half to an unresolved V gene and leave the rest unexplained. V and J calls plus clone size are reproduced from that table; the DNA served to infer D and trimming. Within this sample are tens of thousands of clones, with 80% to 90% of them counted one time only. The ten largest clones add up to roughly 2.9% of the sample.

This record comes from a study of cytomegalovirus exposure and HLA in healthy donors listed by TCRdb under 2017. Turning to the overall study: In an earlier analysis of approximately 500 of the donors, 276 Gb of sequence data and about 110 million unique TCR beta sequences from about 179 million T cells were reported. In addition to the first cohort of hundreds of subjects, a separate validation cohort of approximately 130 different subjects was used. Every repertoire in the discovery cohort had been generated on one and the same sequencing platform. HLA typing covered class I and class II loci at four-digit resolution. The later analysis used no new phenotypic data to find candidate immune exposures, relying instead on TCR beta sequences and their occurrence across donors. Donor age, sex, ethnicity and CMV serostatus were collected together with the repertoire data. The T cell repertoires of around 670 subjects were profiled by immunosequencing and related to cytomegalovirus serostatus. Typing coverage varied by locus: 629-630 donors for A, B, C, DRB1 and DQB1; under 550 for DQA1; around 570 for DPA1; 400 to 480 for DPB1. About five DR-DQ haplotypes were treated as single units for association and clustering because of strong linkage in the cohort. About 300 gigabases of sequencing data and tens of millions of unique TCR sequences were included in an early release covering several hundred HLA-typed donors. Among some 410 genotyped donors of the cohort, an average of around 240,000 unique TCR beta nucleotide sequences were sequenced per donor, roughly 20% of them non-productive. High-throughput TCR immunosequencing, statistical association of individual TCRs with disease status, and machine learning were combined to predict cytomegalovirus infection status. The study aimed to test whether cataloging public T cell receptors could reveal signatures of past pathogen exposure. To study patterns of TCR occurrence, a later analysis re-analyzed previously published TCR beta repertoires from 650 to 750 donors and added high-resolution HLA genotyping. Of the roughly 430 genotyped donors, 65% to 90% fell in the genetic ancestry cluster associated with self-reported Caucasian donors. A later genetic analysis took genome-wide SNP genotypes for about 65% of the 666 donors and used that subset as a discovery cohort. In an earlier analysis of about 590 of the donors, high-throughput TCR beta sequencing was used to judge whether each TCR beta V gene segment behaved as functional or pseudogenic. Broad study findings and their caveats: The study gave a list of 150 to 200 TCR beta chains associated with cytomegalovirus. Linkage disequilibrium might explain the correlated functional status among segregating V segments, but an unknown experimental factor could not be excluded. In an earlier analysis of around 500 of the donors, most TCR beta V segments appeared in productive rearrangements about 87% or about 30% of the time, broadly matching IMGT annotations. In a later analysis, several top co-occurrence clusters were reported to appear linked to parvovirus B19, influenza, CMV and Epstein-Barr virus. The sequencing pipeline was judged likely to have produced a cluster of highly shared sequence variants as a technical artifact. The classifier was reported to diagnose cytomegalovirus status with high specificity and sensitivity in both the original and validation cohorts. When HLA alleles, especially DR and DQ, strongly co-occurred, attributing TCR associations to individual alleles was difficult. CMV serostatus was the only immune exposure information available for the cohort. This cohort had only TCR beta chains sequenced, and the lack of alpha or paired-chain data limited which features could be detected. Presence/absence analyses assumed roughly uniform sequencing depth across donors, an assumption that may not hold. In vitro tests confirmed that a few of the cytomegalovirus-associated TCR beta chains recognize cytomegalovirus antigens. An association between a missense DCLRE1C variant and V-gene and J-gene trimming of TCR beta chains was found in a later genetic analysis and replicated in an independent cohort. A later genetic analysis reported fewer N-insertions in productive TCRs among donors in an Asian-associated ancestry cluster than the roughly 620-donor mean. Because HLA typing was unavailable for some donors at each locus, only the typed subset was used in association tests. Most CMV-associated TCR beta chains appeared to be HLA-restricted in a later analysis, and the HLA associations seemed to be driven largely by CMV exposure. The earlier analysis of 587 of the donors excluded roughly 17 rarely observed V segments, including chromosome 9 orphons, because counts were too low. Across donors, most TCR sequences were observed very rarely, whereas some public TCRs were present in many individuals. Some IMGT-functional V segments, including TRBV6-2 and TRBV6-3, could not be told apart with the 87-base-pair reads, so those segments were excluded. In a later analysis, HLA-associated TCR beta chains were found to be more clonally expanded and to have lower generation probabilities than equally common non-associated chains. At a false discovery rate of 0.05, a later analysis linked some 17,000 TCR beta sequences to specific HLA alleles. In a later analysis, TCR association rates were found to vary across HLA loci, with the most associated TCRs seen for DRB1 alleles and the fewest for HLA-C alleles. A further reported finding was that TCR beta sequences accurately predicted the HLA-A and HLA-B alleles for most subjects in the first cohort. The authors suggested that the approach could potentially be extended to other disease states and immunological phenotypes.

The cohort consisted of fewer than 700 healthy bone marrow donors. At the time of sampling, all cohort members were nominally healthy, though unrecorded immune exposures were likely present. The donor was CMV seronegative and was included in the group of over 300 seronegative cohort members. A peripheral blood sample was provided by each donor, and peripheral blood mononuclear cells were used for TCR beta sequencing. Genomic DNA was extracted from the blood cell samples with the Qiagen DNeasy Blood Extraction Kit. The CDR1 and CDR2 encoded by the germline V gene (reference sequence) are SEHNR and FQNEAQ. Taken from cysteine to phenylalanine, the CDR3 has 14 residues. The read is trimmed to its CDR3 DNA, 42 bases read in frame from base 1. Trimming costs V 3 bases and J 0 bases, and their ends lie 9 bases apart.

Sequencing was done on a sample of PBMCs. This clonotype was obtained from a woman under 40 in good health and CMV-seronegative. Recombination joined TRBV7-9 with TRBJ2-7, with no confident D gene call. The DNA reads TGTGCCAGCAGCTTTACTGGCGGCTCCTACGAGCAGTACTTC. Translation gives CASSFTGGSYEQYF.